The T cell receptor beta chain described here comes from a study of cytomegalovirus exposure and HLA in healthy donors (dated by TCRdb to 2017 to 2019). Regarding the study in general: In an earlier analysis of several hundred of the donors, roughly 300 Gb of sequence data and 117 million unique TCR beta sequences from roughly 200 million T cells were reported. Approximately 300 gigabases of sequencing data and approximately 80 million unique TCR sequences were included in an early release covering around 650 HLA-typed donors. Among the roughly 400 genotyped donors, approximately 81% belonged to the genetic ancestry cluster associated with self-reported Caucasian donors. The study aimed to test whether cataloging public T cell receptors could reveal signatures of past pathogen exposure. Using immunosequencing, the study profiled T cell repertoires from some 670 subjects and related those repertoires to cytomegalovirus serostatus. A separate validation cohort of roughly 130 different subjects was used in addition to the 666-subject first cohort. To predict cytomegalovirus infection status, the study combined high-throughput TCR immunosequencing, statistical association of individual TCRs with disease status, and machine learning. In a later analysis, previously published TCR beta repertoires from hundreds of donors were re-analyzed and high-resolution HLA genotyping was added so that TCR occurrence patterns could be studied. Rather than drawing on any new phenotypic data, the later analysis identified candidate immune exposures from TCR beta sequences and the way those sequences occurred across donors. An earlier analysis of several hundred of the donors applied high-throughput TCR beta sequencing to assess whether each TCR beta V gene segment acted as functional or pseudogenic. Donor age, sex, ethnicity and CMV serostatus were compiled alongside the repertoire data. Genome-wide SNP genotypes for about 55% of the roughly 670 donors were used in a later genetic analysis, which treated that subset as a discovery cohort. All discovery cohort repertoires had been generated using a single sequencing platform. Class I and class II HLA loci were covered by the typing at four-digit resolution. The number of typed donors differed by locus: roughly 620-640 for A, B, C, DRB1 and DQB1; 500 to 550 for DQA1; around 610 for DPA1; and some 470 for DPB1. About five DR-DQ haplotypes were handled as single units for association and clustering because linkage in the cohort was strong. Among about 400 genotyped donors of the cohort, an average of approximately 220,000 unique TCR beta nucleotide sequences was sequenced per donor, of which 15% to 20% were non-productive. The paper as a whole reports these results and caveats: A later analysis found that TCR association rates varied across HLA loci, with DRB1 alleles showing the most associated TCRs and HLA-C alleles the fewest. For the cohort, immune exposure information was limited to CMV serostatus. In the study, roughly 160 TCR beta chains were listed as associated with cytomegalovirus. The presence/absence analyses assumed that sequencing depth was roughly uniform across donors, and that assumption may not be true. Because counts were too low, 15 to 20 rarely observed V segments, including chromosome 9 orphons, were excluded from the earlier analysis of a few hundred of the donors. An association between a missense DCLRE1C variant and V-gene and J-gene trimming of TCR beta chains was found in a later genetic analysis and replicated in an independent cohort. A further reported finding was that TCR beta sequences accurately predicted the HLA-A and HLA-B alleles for most subjects in the first cohort. In vitro tests confirmed that a few of the cytomegalovirus-associated TCR beta chains recognize cytomegalovirus antigens. A group of highly shared sequence variants was considered likely to be a technical artifact of the sequencing pipeline. The authors suggested that the approach could potentially be extended to other disease states and immunological phenotypes. An earlier analysis of approximately 530 of the donors showed that most TCR beta V segments appeared in productive rearrangements either about 90% or about 30% of the time, which broadly matched IMGT annotations. This cohort had only TCR beta chains sequenced, and the lack of alpha or paired-chain data limited which features could be detected. Linkage disequilibrium might explain the correlated functional status among segregating V segments, but an unknown experimental factor could not be excluded. In a later analysis, some 18,000 TCR beta sequences were associated with specific HLA alleles at a false discovery rate of 0.05. According to a later analysis, parvovirus B19, influenza, CMV and Epstein-Barr virus appeared linked to several top co-occurrence clusters. In a later analysis, most CMV-associated TCR beta chains were found to appear HLA-restricted, with HLA associations seemingly driven largely by CMV exposure. Because some donors lacked HLA typing at each locus, the association tests relied only on the typed subset. Most TCR sequences were seen in very few donors, while some public TCRs were found in many individuals. Cytomegalovirus status was reported to be diagnosed by the classifier with high specificity and sensitivity in both the original and validation cohorts. Assigning TCR associations to individual alleles was difficult when HLA alleles, especially DR and DQ, strongly co-occurred. According to a later genetic analysis, donors in an Asian-associated ancestry cluster had fewer N-insertions in productive TCRs than the roughly 700-donor mean. Because the 87-base-pair reads could not distinguish some IMGT-functional V segments, including TRBV6-2 and TRBV6-3, those segments were excluded. Compared with equally common non-associated chains, HLA-associated TCR beta chains in a later analysis were more clonally expanded and had lower generation probabilities.

The library was generated by the immunoSEQ multiplex PCR assay. A mixture of 60 forward primers for TCR Vbeta segments and 13 reverse primers for TCR Jbeta segments was used in the multiplex PCR. The CDR3 region of rearranged TCR beta genes was amplified from genomic DNA with a multiplex PCR assay. Amplified TCR beta libraries were sequenced as 87-base-pair reads on the Illumina HiSeq System. Under the source paper's analysis protocol: In a later analysis, roughly 80 million unique TCR beta chains were counted across the approximately 670 repertoires, and some 10 million of these chains were shared by at least two donors. Raw reads were error-corrected and collapsed into unique sequences by a nearest-neighbor algorithm in which closely related sequences were merged to remove PCR and sequencing errors. V, D and J gene segments were assigned by aligning CDR3 sequences to IMGT reference sequences. For a sequence to be retained, at least a six-nucleotide match to both a V gene segment and a J gene segment was required. A rearrangement counted as productive if the CDR3 had no stop codons and remained in frame with V and J, and every other rearrangement counted as non-productive. CDR3 was defined by IMGT convention, running from the second conserved V-encoded cysteine to the conserved J-encoded phenylalanine. Sequences without an unambiguous match to a single V gene segment were excluded from the earlier analysis of 450 to 650 of the donors. In an earlier analysis of approximately 550 of the donors, V segments were called functional above 56.7% productive rearrangements and were called segregating when the between-donor standard deviation exceeded 5%. To diagnose cytomegalovirus status from the catalog of TCR beta chain sequences, a statistical classification framework was built. V and J gene assignment, in a later analysis, came from comparing TCR nucleotide sequences with IMGT/GENE-DB human TR gene sequences. A later analysis assigned CDR3 sequences and most-parsimonious VDJ recombination scenarios with the TCRdist pipeline. In a later analysis, every TCR beta chain was defined by the combination of its CDR3 amino acid sequence and its V-gene family, and reads without a unique V-gene family were dropped. As a way to deal with suspected cross-contamination and a sequencing artifact, a later analysis dropped roughly 600 nucleotide sequences that were highly shared and had low generation probability. For each public chain, a later analysis derived a clonal expansion index from normalized ranks of inferred template counts within each repertoire. A later analysis computed generation probabilities with a VDJ recombination model fitted to out-of-frame rearrangements, and checked the results against IGoR. In a later analysis, TCR-TCR, TCR-HLA and TCR-CMV co-occurrence was scored with hypergeometric tests, and a repertoire-size bias correction was applied to TCR pairs. In a later analysis, false discovery rates were estimated by permuting HLA or CMV assignments 20 times. In a later analysis, co-occurring TCRs were grouped using DBSCAN, and TCRdist sequence similarity was added for clustering within HLA-allele-positive subsets. Co-occurrence clustering excluded repertoires with fewer than 30,000 or more than 120,000 public chains, plus five with anomalous nucleotide sharing. In TCRdb, the immuneACCESS table is reduced to in-frame sequences with V and J assigned. These tables do not hold every clone; where another copy was compared, an unresolved V gene accounts for under half, and the others remain unexplained. The D gene and trimming were derived from the DNA, and the V and J assignments and clone size from that table. This sample lists 100,000 to 150,000 clones; 75% to 90% were detected once. The biggest ten clones account for more than 8% of the sample.

A remark on this clone: The specificity of this receptor is unknown. Base qualities are not recorded, but no much larger clone differs from it by a single base.

The cohort comprised some 730 healthy bone marrow donors. Cohort members were all nominally healthy when sampled, although unrecorded immune exposures were likely present. The donor tested CMV seropositive, placing the donor among the roughly 300 seropositive members of the cohort. Every donor gave a peripheral blood sample, and the peripheral blood mononuclear cells from that sample were used for TCR beta sequencing. The Qiagen DNeasy Blood Extraction Kit was used to extract genomic DNA from the blood cell samples. Sequences LGHNT (CDR1) and FRNRAP (CDR2) are obtained from the germline V gene. Spanning cysteine to phenylalanine, the CDR3 consists of 15 amino acids. Solely the CDR3 DNA is kept, with 45 bases framed from the first base. V gives up 2 bases and J gives up 2 bases, and the segment between their germline ends measures 12 bases.

This clonotype was sampled from a female donor in good health and CMV-seropositive. The chain uses TRBV12-5 and TRBJ2-5; a tentative D match to TRBD1 spans 6 bases. Sequenced material: PBMCs. The bases are TGTGCTAGTGGTTTGTTCAGGGGTGGGCAAGAGACCCAGTACTTC. Translated, it reads CASGLFRGGQETQYF.